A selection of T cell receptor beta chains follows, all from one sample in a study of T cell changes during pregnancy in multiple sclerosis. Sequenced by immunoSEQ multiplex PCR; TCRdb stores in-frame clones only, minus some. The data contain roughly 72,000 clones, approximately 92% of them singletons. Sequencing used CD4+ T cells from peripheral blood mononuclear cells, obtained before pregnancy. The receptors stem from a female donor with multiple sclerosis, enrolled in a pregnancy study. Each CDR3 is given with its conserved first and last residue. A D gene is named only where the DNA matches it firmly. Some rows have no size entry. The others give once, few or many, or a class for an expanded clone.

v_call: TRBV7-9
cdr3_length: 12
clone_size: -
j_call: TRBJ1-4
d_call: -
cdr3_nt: TGTGCCAGCAGCTTACTGGCTGAAAAACTGTTTTTT
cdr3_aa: CASSLLAEKLFF

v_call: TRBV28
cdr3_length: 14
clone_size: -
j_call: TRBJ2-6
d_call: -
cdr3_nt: TGTGCCAGCAAAGGGGGCTCTGGGGCCAACGTCCTGACTTTC
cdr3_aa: CASKGGSGANVLTF

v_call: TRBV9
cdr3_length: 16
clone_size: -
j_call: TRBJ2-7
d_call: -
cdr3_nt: TGTGCCAGCAGCCCTCAACCAGCGCCCCTCTCCTACGAGCAGTACTTC
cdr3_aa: CASSPQPAPLSYEQYF

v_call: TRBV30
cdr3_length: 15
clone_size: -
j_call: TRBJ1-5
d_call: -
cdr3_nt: TGTGCCTGGTCTAGTGGGAAGAAGGGGAATCAGCCCCAGCATTTT
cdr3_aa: CAWSSGKKGNQPQHF

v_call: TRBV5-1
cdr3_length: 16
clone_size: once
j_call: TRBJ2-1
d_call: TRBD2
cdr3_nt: TGCGCCAGCAGTCCGGGACTAGCGGCAGCGTACAATGAGCAGTTCTTC
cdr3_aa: CASSPGLAAAYNEQFF

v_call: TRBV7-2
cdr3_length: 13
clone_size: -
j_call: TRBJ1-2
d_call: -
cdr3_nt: TGTGCCAGCAGCTTCGGTAGAGGCTATGGCTACACCTTC
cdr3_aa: CASSFGRGYGYTF

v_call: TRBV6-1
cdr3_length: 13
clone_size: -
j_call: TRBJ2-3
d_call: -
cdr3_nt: TGTGCCAGCATCCCGTCCCGGGCAGATACGCAGTATTTT
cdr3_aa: CASIPSRADTQYF

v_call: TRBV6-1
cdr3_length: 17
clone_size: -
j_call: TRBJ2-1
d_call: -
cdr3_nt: TGTGCCAGCAGTGAACTCCCCCACGGAGGGTTCTACAATGAGCAGTTCTTC
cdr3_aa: CASSELPHGGFYNEQFF

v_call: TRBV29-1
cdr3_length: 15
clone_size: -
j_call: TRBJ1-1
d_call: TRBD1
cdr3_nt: TGCAGCGTTGAAAAGGCAGGGGGCTTGAACACTGAAGCTTTCTTT
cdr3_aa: CSVEKAGGLNTEAFF

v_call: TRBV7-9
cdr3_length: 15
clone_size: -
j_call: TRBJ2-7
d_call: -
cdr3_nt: TGTGCCAGCAGCTTAGGACTCCAGCCGCCCTACGAGCAGTACTTC
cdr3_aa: CASSLGLQPPYEQYF

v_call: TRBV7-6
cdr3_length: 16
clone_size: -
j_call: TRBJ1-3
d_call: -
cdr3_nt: TGTGCCAGCAGCTTAACAAGGGACATGGCTGGAAACACCATATATTTT
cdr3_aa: CASSLTRDMAGNTIYF

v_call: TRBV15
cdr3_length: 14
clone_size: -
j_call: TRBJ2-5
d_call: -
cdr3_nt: TGTGCCACCAGCAGAGATAGCGCACAAGAGACCCAGTACTTC
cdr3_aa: CATSRDSAQETQYF

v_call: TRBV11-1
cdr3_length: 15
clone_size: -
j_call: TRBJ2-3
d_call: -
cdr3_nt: TGTGCCAGCAGCTTCGAAGAGGCGGTCACAGATACGCAGTATTTT
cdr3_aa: CASSFEEAVTDTQYF

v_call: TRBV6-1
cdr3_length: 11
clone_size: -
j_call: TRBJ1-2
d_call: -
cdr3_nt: TGTGCCAGCAGACAGGACTATGGCTACACCTTC
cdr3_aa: CASRQDYGYTF

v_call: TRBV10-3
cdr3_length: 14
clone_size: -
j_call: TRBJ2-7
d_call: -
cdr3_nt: TGTGCCATCAGTGCTGGTGGCAGGGGCGACGAGCAGTACTTC
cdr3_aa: CAISAGGRGDEQYF

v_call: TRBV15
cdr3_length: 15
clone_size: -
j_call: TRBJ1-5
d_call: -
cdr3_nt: TGTGCCACCAGCAGAGAACAGGGTGGCAATCAGCCCCAGCATTTT
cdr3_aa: CATSREQGGNQPQHF

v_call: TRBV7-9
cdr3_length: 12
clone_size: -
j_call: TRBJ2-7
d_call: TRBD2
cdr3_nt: TGTGCCAGCAGCTTAGTAGCGGGGGAGCAGTACTTC
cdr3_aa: CASSLVAGEQYF

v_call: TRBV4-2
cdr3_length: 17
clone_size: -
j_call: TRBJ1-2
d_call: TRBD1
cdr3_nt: TGTGCCAGCAGCCAACCGGGACAGGAAGGACCTGCCTATGGCTACACCTTC
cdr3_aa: CASSQPGQEGPAYGYTF

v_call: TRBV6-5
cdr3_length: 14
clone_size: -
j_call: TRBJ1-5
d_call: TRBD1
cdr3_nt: TGTGCCAGCCGAACAGGGGGGGAGGGTCAGCCCCAGCATTTT
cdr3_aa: CASRTGGEGQPQHF

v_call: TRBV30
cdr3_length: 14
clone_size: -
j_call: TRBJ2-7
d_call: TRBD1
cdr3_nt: TGTGCCTGGAGTGGGGACAGGGGGGCCGACGAGCAGTACTTC
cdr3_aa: CAWSGDRGADEQYF

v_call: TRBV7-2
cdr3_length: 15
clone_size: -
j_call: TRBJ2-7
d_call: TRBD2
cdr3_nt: TGTGCCAGCAGCTTAACTAGCGGGAGCACTCTCCAGCAGTACTTC
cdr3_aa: CASSLTSGSTLQQYF

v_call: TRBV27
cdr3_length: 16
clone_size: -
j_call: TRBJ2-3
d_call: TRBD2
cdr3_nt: TGTGCCAGCAGTTTATGGACTAGCGCCGGGCCAGATACGCAGTATTTT
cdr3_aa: CASSLWTSAGPDTQYF

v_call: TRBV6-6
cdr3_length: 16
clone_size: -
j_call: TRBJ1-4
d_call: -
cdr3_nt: TGTGCCAGCAGTTATCCGGACTCGGCAACTAATGAAAAACTGTTTTTT
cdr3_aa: CASSYPDSATNEKLFF

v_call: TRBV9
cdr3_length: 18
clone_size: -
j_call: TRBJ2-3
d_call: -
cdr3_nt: TGTGCCAGCAGCCCGTATTTCGGGCAGGGGGGACCCACAGATACGCAGTATTTT
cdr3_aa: CASSPYFGQGGPTDTQYF

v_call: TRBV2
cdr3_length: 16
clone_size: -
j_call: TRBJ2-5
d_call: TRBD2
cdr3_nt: TGTGCCAGCAAGCGACTAGCGGGAGGAGCGTACGAGACCCAGTACTTC
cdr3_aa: CASKRLAGGAYETQYF

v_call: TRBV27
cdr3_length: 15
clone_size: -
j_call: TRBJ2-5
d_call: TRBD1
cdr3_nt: TGTGCCAGCAGTCGTCCGGGACAGGGACAAGAGACCCAGTACTTC
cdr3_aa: CASSRPGQGQETQYF

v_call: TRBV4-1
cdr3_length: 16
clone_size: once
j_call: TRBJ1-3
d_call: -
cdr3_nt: TGCGCCAGCAGCCAAGTGGGGCCCTGGGGTGGAAACACCATATATTTT
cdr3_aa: CASSQVGPWGGNTIYF

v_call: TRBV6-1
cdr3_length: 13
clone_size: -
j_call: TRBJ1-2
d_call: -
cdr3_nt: TGTGCCAGCAGTTTCGGTGAAAACTATGGCTACACCTTC
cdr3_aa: CASSFGENYGYTF

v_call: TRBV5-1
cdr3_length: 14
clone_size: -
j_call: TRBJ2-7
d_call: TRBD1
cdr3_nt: TGCGCCAGCAGCTTCGGGACAGGGGCCTACGAGCAGTACTTC
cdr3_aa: CASSFGTGAYEQYF

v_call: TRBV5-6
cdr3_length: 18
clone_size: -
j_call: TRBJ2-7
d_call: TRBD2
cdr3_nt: TGTGCCAGCAGTTGGACAGGCGCCGGGACTAGCGCTCCGAGCGAGCAGTACTTC
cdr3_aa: CASSWTGAGTSAPSEQYF

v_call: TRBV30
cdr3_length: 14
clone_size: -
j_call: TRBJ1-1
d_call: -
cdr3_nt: TGTGCCTGGAGTGTACCATCCGGGTGGGCTGAAGCTTTCTTT
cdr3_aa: CAWSVPSGWAEAFF

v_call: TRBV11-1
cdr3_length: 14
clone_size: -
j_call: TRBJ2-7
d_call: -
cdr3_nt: TGTGCCAGCAGCTCCCATCGGGGACAACGCGAGCAGTACTTC
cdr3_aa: CASSSHRGQREQYF

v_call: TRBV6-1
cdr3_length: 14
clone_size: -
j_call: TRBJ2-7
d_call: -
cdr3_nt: TGTGCCAGCAGTGGGACAAGGAGCTCCTACGAGCAGTACTTC
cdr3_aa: CASSGTRSSYEQYF

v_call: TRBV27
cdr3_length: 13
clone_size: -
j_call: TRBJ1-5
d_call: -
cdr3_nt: TGTGCCAGCAGTTTGAGGGCCAGCCAGCCCCAGCATTTT
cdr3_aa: CASSLRASQPQHF

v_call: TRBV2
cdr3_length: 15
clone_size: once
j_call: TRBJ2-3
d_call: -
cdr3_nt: TGTGCCAGCAGTAGAGAACTGACTAGACCAGATACGCAGTATTTT
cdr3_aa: CASSRELTRPDTQYF